This T cell receptor (beta chain) was captured in a study of regulatory and conventional T cells in RAG deficiency. The length of the CDR3 is 14 residues. Germline V gives CDR1 SGHTA, CDR2 FQGNSA. About this clone itself: An end of the junction does not agree with germline; a read error may underlie this.

Only in-frame clones appear in the TCRdb table, and some are missing; sequencing was by immunoSEQ multiplex PCR. The top ten clones hold roughly 0.76% of a sample with around 23,000 clones, roughly 93% of them seen once. Conventional CD4+ T cells were sorted from blood as CD25-low CD127-high cells. A further study also used this sample, focusing on regulatory T cells. From that study: The primer mix had 52 TRBV and 13 TRBJ primers.

This chain joins TRBV7-2 and TRBJ2-7, with 8 bases matching TRBD2. The source material was CD4+ T cells sorted from blood. The sequence derives from a human donor in good health. CDR3 region: CASSIVRTSPLQSF. In DNA form, the CDR3 reads TGTGCCAGCAGCATCGTCCGGACTAGCCCCTTACAGAGCTTC.